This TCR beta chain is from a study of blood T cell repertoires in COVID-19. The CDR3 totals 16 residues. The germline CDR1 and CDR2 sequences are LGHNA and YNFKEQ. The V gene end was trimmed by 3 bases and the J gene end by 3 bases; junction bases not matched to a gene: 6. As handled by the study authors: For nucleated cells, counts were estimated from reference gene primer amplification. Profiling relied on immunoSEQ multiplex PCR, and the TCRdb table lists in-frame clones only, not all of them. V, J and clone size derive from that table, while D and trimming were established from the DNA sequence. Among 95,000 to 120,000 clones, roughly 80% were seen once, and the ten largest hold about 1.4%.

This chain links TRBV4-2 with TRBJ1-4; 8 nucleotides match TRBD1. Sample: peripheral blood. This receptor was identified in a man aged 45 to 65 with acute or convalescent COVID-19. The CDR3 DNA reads TGTGCCAGCAGCCACCTCGACAGGGGCCCTAATGAAAAACTGTTTTTT. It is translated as CASSHLDRGPNEKLFF.